The clone carrying this TCR beta chain was counted only a few times. Its specificity is unknown. This sample is drawn from a study of T cell repertoires in cytomegalovirus infection. From the reads, TCRdb called clonotypes with MiXCR, one entry per CDR3 protein. The sample includes roughly 150,000 distinct CDR3 sequences, around 30% of them seen just once. Germline V CDR1 and CDR2: SNHLY, FYNNEI. This CDR3 comprises 14 residues. V dropped 3 bases and J dropped 4; count of bases not matched to a gene: 2. The clonotype comes from a human donor in good health (CMV status not recorded). Some clones in this sample may be carry-over from other donors' samples. V usage is TRBV2 and J usage is TRBJ2-5, with TRBD2 identical over 10 bases. This specimen consisted of CD8+ T cells from cultured PBMCs, obtained from culture after CMV antigen stimulation. This CDR3 is CASSESGGGETQYF. The CDR3, as DNA: TGTGCCAGCAGTGAGAGCGGGGGGGGAGAGACCCAGTACTTC.